This T cell receptor beta chain was identified during a study of T cell changes during pregnancy in multiple sclerosis. Profiled with immunoSEQ multiplex PCR; TCRdb holds only in-frame clones, not every one. The sample includes tens of thousands of clones, more than 75% of them seen just once. The CDR3 is made up of 16 amino acids. The V and J ends lost 0 bases and 4 bases, in that order; junction bases with no gene match: 5. CDR1 is MRHNA, CDR2 SNTAGT, per germline. This clone has a handful of counts. The sequences come from peripheral blood, collected in the first trimester of pregnancy. The chain recombines TRBV6-4 with TRBJ2-1, with 8 positions matching TRBD2. This TCR came from a female donor in good health, enrolled as a control in a pregnancy study. CDR3 sequence reads: CASSDSAAGGYNEQFF. In DNA, the CDR3 is TGTGCCAGCAGTGACTCGGCGGCGGGGGGTTACAATGAGCAGTTCTTC.